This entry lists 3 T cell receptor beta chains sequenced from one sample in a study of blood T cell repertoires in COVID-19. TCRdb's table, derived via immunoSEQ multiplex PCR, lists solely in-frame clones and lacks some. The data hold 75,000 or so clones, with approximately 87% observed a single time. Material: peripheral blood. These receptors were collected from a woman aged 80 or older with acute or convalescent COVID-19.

The CDR3 DNA sequence: TGTGCCAGCAGTCGAAGTCAGGCAGGGGGCGTAACAAGATATGGCTACACCTTC. Protein product: CASSRSQAGGVTRYGYTF. This rearrangement joins TRBV6-6 to TRBJ1-2; 8 bases align to TRBD1. Germline V gene data show CDR1 as MNHNY and CDR2 as SVGAGI (reference sequence). The ends lost 5 bases at V and 5 bases at J; junction bases unmatched: 19. CDR3 length: 18 amino acids.

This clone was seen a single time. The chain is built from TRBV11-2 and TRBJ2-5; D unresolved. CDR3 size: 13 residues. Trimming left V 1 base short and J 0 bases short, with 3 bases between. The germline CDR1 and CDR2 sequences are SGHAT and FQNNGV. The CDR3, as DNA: TGTGCCAGCAGCTTAGTAGACCAAGAGACCCAGTACTTC. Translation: CASSLVDQETQYF.

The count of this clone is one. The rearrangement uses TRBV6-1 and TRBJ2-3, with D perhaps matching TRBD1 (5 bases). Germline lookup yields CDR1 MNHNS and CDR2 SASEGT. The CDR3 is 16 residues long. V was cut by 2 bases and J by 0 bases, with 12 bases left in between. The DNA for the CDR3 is TGTGCCAGCAGTGAATGGCAGGGCTCTAGCACAGATACGCAGTATTTT. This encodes CASSEWQGSSTDTQYF.